Each of the 21 T cell receptor beta chains below was sequenced from the same sample in a study of preoperative IRX-2 immunotherapy in early breast cancer. Generated by immunoSEQ multiplex PCR, the TCRdb table keeps only in-frame clones and is missing some. Of some 5,900 clones detected, 55% to 80% appear once; the ten largest clones hold more than 9.5%. Treatment indicated: preoperative locoregional IRX-2 cytokine immunotherapy. This specimen consisted of tumor tissue, obtained before IRX-2 immunotherapy. These receptors were taken from a human donor with breast cancer.

This chain connects TRBV11-3 to TRBJ1-1; the match to TRBD1 covers 7 bases. V dropped 7 bases and J dropped 0; count of bases not matched to a gene: 17. This CDR3 comprises 18 residues. In germline, CDR1 is SGHNT, CDR2 YENEEA. The CDR3 loop reads CASNRRTGVAKMNTEAFF. The CDR3 DNA reads as TGTGCCAGCAACCGGAGAACAGGGGTGGCGAAAATGAACACTGAAGCTTTCTTT.

The CDR3 loop reads CASSYMGWGTDTQYF. In DNA form, the CDR3 reads TGTGCCAGCAGCTATATGGGCTGGGGCACAGATACGCAGTATTTT. The V gene is TRBV6-8, the J gene TRBJ2-3; D is ambiguous. Per the germline V gene, CDR1 is MNHGY and CDR2 is SAAAGT. The CDR3 is 15 residues long. V was trimmed by 6 bases and J by 1 base, leaving 14 bases between them.

This clone appeared a single time. The chain couples TRBV6-8 to TRBJ2-5; TRBD2 agrees at 8 bases. Germline trimming cut 5 bases from V and 5 bases from J; bases unmatched to any gene: 22. Germline V lookup: CDR1 MNHGY, CDR2 SAAAGT. This CDR3 contains 19 residues. The CDR3 DNA reads as TGTGCCAGCAGTACACCGACCTCCGGGACTAGGGGCCGAGGGGAGACCCAGTACTTC. This sequence encodes CASSTPTSGTRGRGETQYF.

A few counts support this clone. J is TRBJ1-3 and V is TRBV1. TRBV1 is an annotated pseudogene. The CDR3 runs 14 residues. The CDR3 DNA sequence: TGCGCCAGCAGCGTTGAGATAAACGGAAACACCATATATTTT. Encoded protein: CASSVEINGNTIYF.

This clone was seen more than once but under ten times. The chain uses TRBV28 and TRBJ2-7; D possibly uses TRBD1 or TRBD2 (5 bases each). With 2 bases removed from V and 2 bases from J, the gap between germline ends came to 10 bases. The CDR3 runs to 14 residues. In germline, CDR1 is MDHEN, CDR2 SYDVKM. CDR3 DNA sequence: TGTGCCAGCAGTTTAGCAGGGACCCCCTACGAGCAGTACTTC. It translates to CASSLAGTPYEQYF.

This clone came up a few times. The chain is built from TRBV19 and TRBJ2-2; D might be TRBD1 or TRBD2, each matching 5 bases. The CDR3 extends over 12 amino acids. Trimming took 5 bases from V and 14 from J, leaving 15 bases between them. Per germline, CDR1 LNHDA and CDR2 SQIVND (reference sequence). CDR3 DNA: TGTGCCAGTAGTCTTGACGAGGGGTTCCTGTTTTTT. Amino acids: CASSLDEGFLFF.

V gene TRBV6-8 combines with J gene TRBJ1-4; no reliable D call. This CDR3 spans 13 amino acids. From germline, CDR1 is MNHGY and CDR2 SAAAGT. V lost 0 bases to trimming and J lost 5 bases, with 4 bases between them. Written as DNA, the CDR3 is TGTGCCAGCAGTTACTCGGGAAATGAAAAACTGTTTTTT. Protein sequence: CASSYSGNEKLFF.

The chain's CDR3 is CSVVVRAYRNYEQYF. CDR3 nucleotides: TGCAGCGTTGTAGTGCGGGCCTACCGAAACTACGAGCAGTACTTC. V gene TRBV29-1 combines with J gene TRBJ2-7; perhaps TRBD2 as D (5 bases). V lost 4 bases and J lost 3, with 19 bases in between. The CDR3 sequence is 15 residues long. Germline lookup yields CDR1 SQVTM and CDR2 ANQGSEA.

The CDR3 nucleotides read TGTGCCAGTAGTATCACCGGGGGTTGGACCTACGAGCAGTACTTC. Translating it yields CASSITGGWTYEQYF. The gene calls are TRBV19 and TRBJ2-7; tentative D call: TRBD2 (6 bases). Germline CDR1 reads LNHDA; CDR2 reads SQIVND (reference sequence). The CDR3 consists of 15 residues. The V and J ends lost 3 bases and 2 bases respectively, with 14 bases between them. Combining the CDR3 with reference TRBV19 and TRBJ2-7 gives the whole variable domain DGGITQSPKYLFRKEGQNVTLSCEQNLNHDAMYWYRQDPGQGLRLIYYSQIVNDFQKGDIAEGYSVSREKKESFPLTVTSAQKNPTAFYLCASSITGGWTYEQYFGPGTRLTVT.

The rearrangement links TRBV7-7 to TRBJ2-7; 9 nucleotides line up with TRBD1. Germline assignment: CDR1 SSHAT and CDR2 FNYEAQ (reference sequence). Trimming took 4 bases from V and 2 from J; bases not matched to a gene: 3. The CDR3 consists of 14 residues. The chain's CDR3 is CASSSGQGTYEQYF. The CDR3 DNA follows: TGTGCCAGCAGCTCCGGACAGGGGACCTACGAGCAGTACTTC.

The chain links TRBV19 to TRBJ2-5; D call uncertain. CDR1 LNHDA and CDR2 SQIVND come from the germline V gene (reference sequence). Deletions cut 7 bases from V and 7 bases from J, with 13 bases between. This CDR3 is 12 amino acids long. CDR3 bases: TGTGCCAGTATCGATGAGCCGGGGACCCAGTACTTC. This codes for CASIDEPGTQYF.

This clone came up a few times. The CDR3: CASSYIGTQEGGNTEAFF. CDR3 nucleotide sequence: TGTGCCAGCAGTTATATCGGGACTCAAGAAGGCGGGAACACTGAAGCTTTCTTT. The J gene is TRBJ1-1, the V gene TRBV6-8, with D possibly matching TRBD1 (5 bases). Germline lookup yields CDR1 MNHGY and CDR2 SAAAGT. The length of the CDR3 is 18 residues. The germline V and J ends were trimmed by 3 bases and 1 base, with 21 bases remaining between them.

This clone came up a few times. The rearrangement links TRBV6-8 to TRBJ1-1, with 8 bases fitting TRBD1. There are 14 residues in the CDR3. Germline-derived CDR1 and CDR2 are MNHGY and SAAAGT. The junction had 5 bases not matched to a gene; V was cut back by 5 bases and J by 3 bases. Written as DNA, the CDR3 is TGTGCCAGCAGTACCACAGGGGGTTACACTGAAGCTTTCTTT. Its translation: CASSTTGGYTEAFF.

A single count supports this clone. The CDR3 nucleotides are TGTGCCAGCAGTTACTCCTCTTCGACGTTTGGGCGCACCGGGGAGCTGTTTTTT. It translates to CASSYSSSTFGRTGELFF. This chain uses TRBV6-8 with TRBJ2-2; D ambiguous. The CDR3 has 18 residues. V dropped 0 bases and J dropped 4 bases, with 18 bases sitting between them. Germline V gene data show CDR1 as MNHGY and CDR2 as SAAAGT.

This clone was seen a handful of times. The chain links TRBV10-2 to TRBJ2-7; the D gene is possibly TRBD1 (6 bases). The V and J ends lost 7 bases and 5 bases respectively, with 15 bases between them. The V gene's germline CDR1 is WSHSY and CDR2 SAAADI. The CDR3 is 13 residues long. The CDR3 spells CASKKQGQDEQYF. The CDR3 DNA is TGCGCCAGCAAAAAACAGGGCCAAGACGAGCAGTACTTC.

The gene calls are TRBV6-8 and TRBJ2-7; D might be TRBD1 or TRBD2, each matching 5 bases. The length of the CDR3 is 15 residues. Trimming shortened V by 6 bases and J by 5 bases, and 20 bases separated the two germline ends. From germline, CDR1 is MNHGY and CDR2 SAAAGT. This CDR3 reads CASRRGNGNFDEQYF. The CDR3, as DNA: TGTGCCAGCAGGAGGGGTAACGGGAACTTTGACGAGCAGTACTTC.

This clone occurred once. The V call is TRBV10-2, the J call TRBJ2-7, with a possible D match to TRBD1 (6 bases). The CDR3 runs to 14 residues. The germline gives CDR1 WSHSY, CDR2 SAAADI. The germline V and J ends were trimmed by 6 bases and 7 bases, with 19 bases remaining between them. The CDR3 DNA sequence: TGCGCCAGCAGCTTTACCTCGGACAGTAGAGAGCAGTACTTC. Translating gives CASSFTSDSREQYF.

This chain connects TRBV11-3 to TRBJ1-1; maybe TRBD1 (5 bases). The CDR3 is 15 amino acids. V dropped 1 base and J dropped 4 bases, with 13 bases sitting between them. Germline V CDR1 and CDR2: SGHNT, YENEEA. The CDR3 nucleotides read TGTGCCAGCAGCTTAGTGGTAGGGGCCAGCACTGAAGCTTTCTTT. Translating it yields CASSLVVGASTEAFF.

V and J are TRBV6-8 and TRBJ2-1; TRBD2 matches 8 bases. The trim removed 6 bases at V and 9 bases at J, leaving 16 bases unmatched. The CDR3 consists of 16 residues. Germline V gene lookup returns CDR1 MNHGY and CDR2 SAAAGT. This CDR3 is CASSSRGSGKGGEQFF. CDR3 in DNA: TGTGCCAGCAGCTCCCGGGGTAGCGGGAAAGGGGGTGAGCAGTTCTTC.

This clone was seen more than once but under ten times. This sequence joins TRBV11-3 and TRBJ2-4; TRBD2 is a possible D gene (6 bases). Germline CDR1 reads SGHNT; CDR2 reads YENEEA. The CDR3 has 15 residues. V shed 4 bases and J shed 9 bases, with 19 bases lying between them. The CDR3 here is CASSSTAGATGIQYF. CDR3 DNA sequence: TGTGCCAGCAGCTCCACAGCGGGCGCCACAGGCATTCAGTACTTC.

The chain joins TRBV11-3 to TRBJ2-3; 9 bases fit TRBD1. This CDR3 region has 18 residues. Trimming at V came to 5 bases and at J to 9 bases, leaving 21 bases not matched to a gene. Germline loops: CDR1 SGHNT, CDR2 YENEEA. This CDR3 is CASSARGDRDRDRQTQYF. The CDR3 DNA reads as TGTGCCAGCAGCGCCCGGGGCGACCGGGACAGGGACCGGCAGACGCAGTATTTT. The variable domain in full, with the rest retrieved from reference TRBV11-3 and TRBJ2-3, is EAGVVQSPRYKIIEKKQPVAFWCNPISGHNTLYWYLQNLGQGPELLIRYENEEAVDDSQLPKDRFSAERLKGVDSTLKIQPAELGDSAVYLCASSARGDRDRDRQTQYFGPGTRLTVL.